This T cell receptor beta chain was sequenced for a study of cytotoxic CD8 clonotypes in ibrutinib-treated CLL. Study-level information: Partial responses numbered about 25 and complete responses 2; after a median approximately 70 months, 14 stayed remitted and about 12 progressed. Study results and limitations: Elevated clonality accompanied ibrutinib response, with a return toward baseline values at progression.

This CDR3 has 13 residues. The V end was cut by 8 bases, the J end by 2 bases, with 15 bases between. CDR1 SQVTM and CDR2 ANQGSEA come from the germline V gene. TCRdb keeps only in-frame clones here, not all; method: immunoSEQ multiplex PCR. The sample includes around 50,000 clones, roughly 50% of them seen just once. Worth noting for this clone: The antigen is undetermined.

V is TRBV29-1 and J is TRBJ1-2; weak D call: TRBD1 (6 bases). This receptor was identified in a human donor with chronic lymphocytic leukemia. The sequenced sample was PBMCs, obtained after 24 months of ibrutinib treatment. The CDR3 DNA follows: TGCAGCACCGCGGGACACCCGAACTATGGCTACACCTTC. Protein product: CSTAGHPNYGYTF.